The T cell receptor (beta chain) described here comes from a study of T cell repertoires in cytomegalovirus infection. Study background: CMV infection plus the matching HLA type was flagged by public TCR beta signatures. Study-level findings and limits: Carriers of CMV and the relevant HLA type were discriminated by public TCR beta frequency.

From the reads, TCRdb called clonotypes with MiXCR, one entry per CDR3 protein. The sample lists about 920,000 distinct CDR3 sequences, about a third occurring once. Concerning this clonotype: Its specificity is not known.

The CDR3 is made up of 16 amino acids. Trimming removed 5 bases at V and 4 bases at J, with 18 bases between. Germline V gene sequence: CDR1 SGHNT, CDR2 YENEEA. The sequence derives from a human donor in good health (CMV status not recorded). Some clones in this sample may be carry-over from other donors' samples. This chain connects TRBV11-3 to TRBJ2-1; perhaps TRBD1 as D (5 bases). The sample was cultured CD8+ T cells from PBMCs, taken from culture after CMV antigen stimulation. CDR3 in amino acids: CASSQRGGLQYNEQFF. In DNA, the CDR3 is TGTGCCAGCAGCCAAAGGGGTGGGCTTCAATACAATGAGCAGTTCTTC.